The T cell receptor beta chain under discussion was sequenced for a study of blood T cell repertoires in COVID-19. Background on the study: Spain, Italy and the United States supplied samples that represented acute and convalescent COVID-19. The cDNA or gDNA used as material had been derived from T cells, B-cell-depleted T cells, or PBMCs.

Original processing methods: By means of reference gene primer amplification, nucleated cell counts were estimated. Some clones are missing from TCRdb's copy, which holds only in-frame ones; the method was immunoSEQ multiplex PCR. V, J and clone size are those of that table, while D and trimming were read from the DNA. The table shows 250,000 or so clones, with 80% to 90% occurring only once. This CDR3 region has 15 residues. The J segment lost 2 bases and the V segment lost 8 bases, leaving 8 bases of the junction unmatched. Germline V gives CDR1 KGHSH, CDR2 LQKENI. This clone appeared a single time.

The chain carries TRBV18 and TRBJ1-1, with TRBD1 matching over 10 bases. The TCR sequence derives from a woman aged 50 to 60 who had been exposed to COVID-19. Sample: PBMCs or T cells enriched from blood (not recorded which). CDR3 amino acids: CASIRTGGSNTEAFF. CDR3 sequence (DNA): TGTGCCAGCATACGGACAGGGGGTAGTAACACTGAAGCTTTCTTT. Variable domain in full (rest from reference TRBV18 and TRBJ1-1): NAGVMQNPRHLVRRRGQEARLRCSPMKGHSHVYWYRQLPEEGLKFMVYLQKENIIDESGMPKERFSAEFPKEGPSILRIQQVVRGDSAAYFCASIRTGGSNTEAFFGQGTRLTVV.